A selection of T cell receptor beta chains follows, all from one sample in a study of blood T cell repertoires in COVID-19. The method was immunoSEQ multiplex PCR; TCRdb's version includes in-frame clones alone and lacks a portion of them. The top ten clones hold 4.1% of a sample with fewer than 350,000 clones, about 87% of them seen once. Material for sequencing was PBMCs or T cells enriched from blood (not recorded which). The receptors derive from a woman aged 25 to 39 with acute COVID-19. Each CDR3 is given with its conserved first and last residue. D genes are given only for firm matches. The listing skips clone size in some rows; elsewhere it reads once, few, many or a size class.

>TRBV10-3|-|TRBD1|TRBJ1-4
CAISDPLTGGEKLFF
TGTGCCATCAGTGACCCCTTGACAGGGGGCGAAAAACTGTTTTTT
>TRBV5-6|-|-|TRBJ2-1
CASSLRSYNEQFF
TGTGCCAGCAGCCTACGATCCTACAATGAGCAGTTCTTC
>TRBV3-1/TRBV3-2|-|TRBD1|TRBJ2-7
CASSQTGYEQYF
TGTGCCAGCAGCCAGACAGGGTACGAGCAGTACTTC
>TRBV5-1|-|TRBD1|TRBJ2-2
CASAIYRGEAGELFF
TGCGCCAGCGCGATTTACAGGGGCGAGGCCGGGGAGCTGTTTTTT
>TRBV5-6|-|TRBD2|TRBJ2-1
CASSLYGTSGINEQFF
TGTGCCAGCAGCTTGTATGGGACTAGCGGGATAAATGAGCAGTTCTTC
>TRBV18|-|-|TRBJ2-7
CTSSPSPGTPREQYF
TGTACCAGCTCACCTAGCCCCGGGACTCCGCGGGAGCAGTACTTC
>TRBV2|-|-|TRBJ2-2
CAIDIPSNTGELFF
TGTGCCATTGACATACCCTCGAACACCGGGGAGCTGTTTTTT
>TRBV5-1|once|TRBD2|TRBJ2-7
CASSDAGDEQYF
TGCGCCAGCAGCGATGCGGGGGACGAGCAGTACTTC
>TRBV19|-|-|TRBJ2-7
CASSSLDSREQYF
TGTGCCAGTAGTTCCCTGGACTCTCGCGAGCAGTACTTC
>TRBV2|-|TRBD1|TRBJ2-2
CAGNRGLGTGELFF
TGTGCCGGGAACAGGGGGCTTGGCACCGGGGAGCTGTTTTTT
>TRBV2|-|-|TRBJ1-5
CASSEVRFGNQPQHF
TGTGCCAGCAGTGAAGTACGGTTCGGCAATCAGCCCCAGCATTTT
>TRBV7-3|-|-|TRBJ1-1
CASSSGLRGTEAFF
TGTGCCAGCAGCTCGGGACTTCGGGGGACTGAAGCTTTCTTT
>TRBV6-5|-|-|TRBJ1-2
CASRPGQSIYGYTF
TGTGCCAGCAGGCCAGGACAGTCAATCTATGGCTACACCTTC
>TRBV5-1|-|-|TRBJ1-1
CASSLSPIQETNTEAFF
TGCGCCAGCAGCTTGAGTCCTATACAGGAGACGAACACTGAAGCTTTCTTT
>TRBV9|-|TRBD2|TRBJ2-7
CASSSGTSGTYEQYF
TGTGCCAGCAGCTCCGGGACTAGCGGGACCTACGAGCAGTACTTC
>TRBV2|-|TRBD2|TRBJ2-2
CASSSGSYTGELFF
TGTGCCAGCAGTAGCGGGAGCTACACCGGGGAGCTGTTTTTT
>TRBV28|-|TRBD2|TRBJ2-7
CASSLPNLAGVPHEQYF
TGTGCCAGCAGTTTACCCAATCTAGCGGGAGTACCCCACGAGCAGTACTTC
>TRBV24-1|-|-|TRBJ1-6
CATSLSGDDSPLHF
TGTGCCACCAGTCTTTCCGGAGATGACTCACCCCTCCACTTT
>TRBV9|-|-|TRBJ2-1
CASSVGSGGPFF
TGTGCCAGCAGCGTCGGTAGCGGCGGACCGTTCTTC
>TRBV5-1|-|-|TRBJ2-3
CASSEGATTDTQYF
TGCGCCAGCAGCGAGGGAGCTACCACAGATACGCAGTATTTT
>TRBV19|-|-|TRBJ1-1
CASSRGGFGTEAFF
TGTGCCAGTAGCCGAGGGGGTTTTGGCACTGAAGCTTTCTTT
>TRBV9|-|-|TRBJ1-3
CASSGLISGNTIYF
TGTGCCAGCAGCGGACTAATCTCTGGAAACACCATATATTTT
>TRBV18|-|-|TRBJ2-3
CASSYGRGAVEGDTQYF
TGTGCCAGCTCGTACGGACGGGGGGCAGTAGAGGGAGATACGCAGTATTTT
>TRBV10-3|-|TRBD2|TRBJ2-3
CAISDGLAGGGTDTQYF
TGTGCCATCAGCGATGGTTTAGCGGGAGGGGGCACAGATACGCAGTATTTT
>TRBV5-1|-|-|TRBJ1-2
CASSLPEGGGIGGYTF
TGCGCCAGCAGCTTGCCCGAAGGGGGAGGGATCGGTGGCTACACCTTC
>TRBV6-2/TRBV6-3|-|TRBD1|TRBJ2-7
CASSYGTGAYEQYF
TGTGCCAGCAGTTACGGGACAGGGGCGTACGAGCAGTACTTC
>TRBV5-1|-|TRBD1|TRBJ2-2
CASSLTPGQGNGELFF
TGCGCCAGCAGTTTAACACCGGGACAGGGGAACGGGGAGCTGTTTTTT
>TRBV27|-|TRBD2|TRBJ2-3
CASSIGTSGVTDTQYF
TGTGCCAGCAGTATCGGGACTAGCGGAGTGACAGATACGCAGTATTTT
>TRBV30|once|TRBD1|TRBJ2-7
CAWSLGTGLYEQYF
TGTGCCTGGAGCCTCGGGACAGGGTTATACGAGCAGTACTTC
>TRBV25-1|-|TRBD1|TRBJ2-7
CASRETGVTLGEQYF
TGTGCCAGCAGGGAGACAGGGGTAACCTTGGGGGAGCAGTACTTC
>TRBV19|once|-|TRBJ1-2
CAIKAGNSYGYTF
TGTGCCATCAAGGCGGGTAACTCGTATGGCTACACCTTC
>TRBV12-3/TRBV12-4|-|-|TRBJ1-4
CASKSGEKLFF
TGTGCCAGCAAGTCAGGGGAAAAACTGTTTTTT
>TRBV6-5|-|-|TRBJ1-1
CASSYSSNTEAFF
TGTGCCAGCAGTTATAGTTCGAACACTGAAGCTTTCTTT
>TRBV27|-|-|TRBJ1-5
CASSKRENNQPQHF
TGTGCCAGCAGTAAAAGGGAGAACAATCAGCCCCAGCATTTT
>TRBV27|-|-|TRBJ2-1
CASSFAGNRRYEQFF
TGTGCCAGCAGTTTTGCAGGGAATCGAAGATATGAGCAGTTCTTC
>TRBV15|-|-|TRBJ2-1
CATSREGATTGNEQFF
TGTGCCACCAGCAGAGAGGGGGCTACCACGGGCAATGAGCAGTTCTTC
>TRBV29-1|-|-|TRBJ1-5
CSVDPGGNQPQHF
TGCAGCGTTGATCCCGGGGGCAATCAGCCCCAGCATTTT
>TRBV24-1|-|TRBD2|TRBJ2-1
CATSDATSGRGYNEQFF
TGTGCCACCAGTGATGCGACTAGCGGGAGGGGATACAATGAGCAGTTCTTC
>TRBV7-9|-|-|TRBJ1-5
CASSLAASNQPQHF
TGTGCCAGCAGCTTAGCGGCAAGCAATCAGCCCCAGCATTTT
>TRBV3-1/TRBV3-2|-|TRBD1|TRBJ2-1
CASRGTGVGHEQFF
TGTGCCAGCAGAGGGACAGGGGTCGGTCATGAGCAGTTCTTC
>TRBV5-4|-|-|TRBJ2-2
CASSLDGTGELFF
TGTGCCAGCAGCTTGGACGGGACCGGGGAGCTGTTTTTT
>TRBV19|-|TRBD2|TRBJ2-3
CASQMGTITDTQYF
TGTGCCAGTCAAATGGGGACTATTACAGATACGCAGTATTTT
>TRBV19|-|TRBD2|TRBJ2-2
CASTGTSRPRDGELFF
TGTGCCAGTACCGGGACTAGCAGACCCCGAGACGGGGAGCTGTTTTTT
>TRBV24-1|-|-|TRBJ2-3
CATESNSDTQYF
TGTGCCACCGAAAGCAATTCAGATACGCAGTATTTT
>TRBV28|-|-|TRBJ2-7
CASSFIFGPYEQYF
TGTGCCAGCAGTTTCATTTTCGGTCCCTACGAGCAGTACTTC
>TRBV16|-|-|TRBJ1-1
CASSQLGGTEAFF
TGTGCCAGCAGCCAATTAGGGGGCACTGAAGCTTTCTTT
>TRBV18|-|-|TRBJ2-7
CASSPASEPYEQYF
TGTGCCAGCTCACCGGCTAGCGAACCCTACGAGCAGTACTTC
>TRBV10-1|-|TRBD2|TRBJ2-3
CASSDSSGRATDTQYF
TGCGCCAGCAGTGACTCTAGCGGGAGGGCCACAGATACGCAGTATTTT
>TRBV5-4|-|TRBD2|TRBJ2-1
CASSGGLVIGNEQFF
TGTGCCAGCAGCGGGGGACTAGTAATTGGCAATGAGCAGTTCTTC